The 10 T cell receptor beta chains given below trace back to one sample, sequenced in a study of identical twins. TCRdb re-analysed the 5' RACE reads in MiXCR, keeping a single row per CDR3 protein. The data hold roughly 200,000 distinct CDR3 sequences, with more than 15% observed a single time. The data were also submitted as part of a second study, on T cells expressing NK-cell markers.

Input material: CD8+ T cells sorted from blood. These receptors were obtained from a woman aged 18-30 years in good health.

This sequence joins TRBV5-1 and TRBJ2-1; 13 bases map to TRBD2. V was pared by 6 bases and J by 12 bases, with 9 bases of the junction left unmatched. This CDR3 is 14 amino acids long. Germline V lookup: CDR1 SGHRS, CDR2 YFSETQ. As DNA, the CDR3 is TGCGCCAGCACTGGACTAGCGGGGGAGATAAGGCAGTTCTTC. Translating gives CASTGLAGEIRQFF.

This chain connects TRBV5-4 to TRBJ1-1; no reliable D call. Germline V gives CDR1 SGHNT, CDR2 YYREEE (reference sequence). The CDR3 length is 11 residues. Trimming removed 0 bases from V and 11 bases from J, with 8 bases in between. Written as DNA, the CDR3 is TGTGCCAGCAGCTTGGGGGGTAGGGCTTTCTTT. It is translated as CASSLGGRAFF. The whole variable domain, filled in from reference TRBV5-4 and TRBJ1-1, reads ETGVTQSPTHLIKTRGQQVTLRCSSQSGHNTVSWYQQALGQGPQFIFQYYREEENGRGNFPPRFSGLQFPNYSSELNVNALELDDSALYLCASSLGGRAFFGQGTRLTVV.

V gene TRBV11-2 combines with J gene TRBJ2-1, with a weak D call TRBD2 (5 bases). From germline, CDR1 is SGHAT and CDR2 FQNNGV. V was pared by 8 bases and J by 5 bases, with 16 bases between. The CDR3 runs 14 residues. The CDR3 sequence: CASLRALRDNEQFF. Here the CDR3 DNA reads TGTGCCAGCCTTCGAGCGCTGAGGGACAATGAGCAGTTCTTC.

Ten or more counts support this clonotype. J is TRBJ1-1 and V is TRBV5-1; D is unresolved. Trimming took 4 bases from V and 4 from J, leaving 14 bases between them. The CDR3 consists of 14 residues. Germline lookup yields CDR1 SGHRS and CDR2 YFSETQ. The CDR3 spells CASSLGGVGTEAFF. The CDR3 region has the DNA TGCGCCAGCAGCCTCGGCGGGGTGGGCACTGAAGCTTTCTTT.

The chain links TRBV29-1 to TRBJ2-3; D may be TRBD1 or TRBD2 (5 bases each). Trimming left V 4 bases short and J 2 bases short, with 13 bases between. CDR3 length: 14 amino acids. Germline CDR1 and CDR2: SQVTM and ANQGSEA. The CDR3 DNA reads TGCAGCGTTGCTGGTGGGGGATTCACAGATACGCAGTATTTT. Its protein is CSVAGGGFTDTQYF.

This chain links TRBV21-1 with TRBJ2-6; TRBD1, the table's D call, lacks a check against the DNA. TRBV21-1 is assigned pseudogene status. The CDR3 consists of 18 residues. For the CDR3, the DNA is TGTGCCAGCAGCGGCCGGGACAGGGGCCCCTCTGGGGCCAACGTCCTGACTTTC. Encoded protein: CASSGRDRGPSGANVLTF.

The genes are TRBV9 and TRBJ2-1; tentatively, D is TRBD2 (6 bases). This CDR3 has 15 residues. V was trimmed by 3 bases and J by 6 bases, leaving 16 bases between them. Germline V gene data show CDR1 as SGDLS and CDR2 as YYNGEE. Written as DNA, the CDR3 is TGTGCCAGCAGCGAGCCCGATGGAGGGGTCAATGAGCAGTTCTTC. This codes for CASSEPDGGVNEQFF. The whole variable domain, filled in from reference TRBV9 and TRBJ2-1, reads DSGVTQTPKHLITATGQRVTLRCSPRSGDLSVYWYQQSLDQGLQFLIQYYNGEERAKGNILERFSAQQFPDLHSELNLSSLELGDSALYFCASSEPDGGVNEQFFGPGTRLTVL.

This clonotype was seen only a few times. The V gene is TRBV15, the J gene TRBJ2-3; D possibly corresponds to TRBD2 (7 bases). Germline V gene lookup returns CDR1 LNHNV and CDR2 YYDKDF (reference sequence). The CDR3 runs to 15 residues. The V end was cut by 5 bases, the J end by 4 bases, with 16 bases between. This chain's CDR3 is CATSEVGGPADTQYF. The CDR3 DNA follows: TGTGCCACCAGCGAAGTGGGGGGGCCTGCAGATACGCAGTATTTT.

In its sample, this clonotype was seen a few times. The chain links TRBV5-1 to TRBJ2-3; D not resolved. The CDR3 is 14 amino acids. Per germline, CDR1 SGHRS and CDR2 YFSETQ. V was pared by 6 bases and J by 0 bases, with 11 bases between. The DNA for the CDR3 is TGCGCCAGCAAAAAGGATTCAAGCACAGATACGCAGTATTTT. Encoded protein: CASKKDSSTDTQYF. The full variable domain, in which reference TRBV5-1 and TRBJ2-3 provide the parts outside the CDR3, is KAGVTQTPRYLIKTRGQQVTLSCSPISGHRSVSWYQQTPGQGLQFLFEYFSETQRNKGNFPGRFSGRQFSNSRSEMNVSTLELGDSALYLCASKKDSSTDTQYFGPGTRLTVL.

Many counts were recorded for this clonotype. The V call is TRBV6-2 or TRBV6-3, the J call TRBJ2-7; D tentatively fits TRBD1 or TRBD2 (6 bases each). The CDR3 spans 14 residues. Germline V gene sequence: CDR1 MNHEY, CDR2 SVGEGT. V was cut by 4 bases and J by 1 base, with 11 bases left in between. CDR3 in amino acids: CASSFGGASYEQYF. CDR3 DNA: TGTGCCAGCAGTTTCGGGGGCGCGTCCTACGAGCAGTACTTC.